This T cell receptor (beta chain) is from a study of Tregs in tolerant kidney transplant recipients (dated by TCRdb to about 2019). In terms of the full investigation: TCRbeta sequencing was used in the study to identify donor-specific regulatory T cells before combined kidney and bone marrow transplantation, and the identified cells were then tracked after transplant.

On the study overall, not on this receptor specifically: Expanding Tregs with activated donor B cells appeared to identify the most biologically relevant and donor-specific TCRbeta repertoire. Biological reproducibility was not directly addressed, though technical replication error appeared minimal. In tolerant patients, the expansion of donor-specific Tregs was greater than global Treg expansion, suggesting that the expansion was antigen-driven rather than nonspecific. Because the study included only a small number of patients, the results must be confirmed in larger populations and under other immunosuppression protocols. Because the PCR primers were changed over time for some patients, nucleotide-level comparison could not be performed across the samples from those patients.

Worth noting for this clone: The antigen this receptor binds is unknown. Base qualities are not recorded, but no much larger clone differs from it by a single base.

The CDR3 contains 15 residues, cysteine and phenylalanine counted. Solely the CDR3 DNA is kept, with 45 bases framed from the first base. Trimming costs V 4 bases and J 4 bases, and their ends lie 16 bases apart. Taken from the germline V gene, the CDR1 and CDR2 loops are SGHAT and FQNNGV. The transplants used related donors with nonmyeloablative bone marrow transplantation, and mixed chimerism in the human trials was transient. Thawed PBMCs were FACS-sorted into unstimulated Tregs (CD4+CD25+CD127-), CD4+ non-Tregs (CD4+CD25-), CD4 cells and CD8 cells. Several combined kidney and bone marrow transplant recipients from the ITN036ST trial were included as patients, and samples were available only from these trial subjects. Healthy control blood was processed to PBMCs by Ficoll density gradient and cryopreserved, and patient PBMCs were collected before and after transplant. For TCRbeta CDR3 sequencing, genomic DNA was extracted from sorted cells using the QIAGEN DNeasy Blood and Tissue Kit. Through immunoSEQ, high-throughput TCRbeta CDR3 sequencing was done commercially, including PCR amplification with internal controls and bias correction. The published analysis was carried out like this. Unique productive TCRbeta sequences were defined by CDR3 nucleotide sequence where primers matched, otherwise by CDR3 amino acid sequence with Vbeta and Jbeta genes. To correct sorting error, sequences shared between sorted populations at a frequency ratio of 2:1 or less were removed; the rest were assigned to the higher population. A sequence was defined as donor-reactive if the sequence was expanded at least 5-fold in CFSE-low cells compared with unstimulated cells and had a frequency of at least 0.01% in CFSE-low cells. Repertoire divergence was quantified by Jensen-Shannon divergence using the top 100 TCRbeta sequences ranked by frequency. For any sample with multiple sequencing runs, sorting error was corrected in each run separately before the runs were pooled. As stored in TCRdb, this immuneACCESS dataset retains in-frame rearrangements with V and J assigned. A fraction of the clones does not appear; measured against another copy, unresolved V genes explain less than half of the discrepancy, and the remainder lacks a known reason. For V, J and clone size, that table is used; D and trimming come from the DNA. This sample holds about 52,000 clones; 90% to 95% were observed only once. The leading ten clones occupy roughly 15% of the sample.

In this chain, TRBV11-2 is recombined with TRBJ1-1; a tentative D match to TRBD1 spans 5 bases. The sequencing here drew on CD8+ T cells from blood (PBMCs), taken 24 months after the transplant. The sequence was collected from a human patient who received a combined kidney and bone marrow transplant. Where a transplant has occurred, the graft donor may have supplied some of the T cells. The CDR3 here reads CASSSPGLRGTEAFF. In nucleotides, the sequence is TGTGCCAGCAGCTCACCGGGACTCCGGGGCACTGAAGCTTTCTTT. With the portions outside the CDR3 filled from the reference TRBV11-2 and TRBJ1-1 genes, the complete variable region becomes EAGVAQSPRYKIIEKRQSVAFWCNPISGHATLYWYQQILGQGPKLLIQFQNNGVVDDSQLPKDRFSAERLKGVDSTLKIQPAKLEDSAVYLCASSSPGLRGTEAFFGQGTRLTVV.